The 27 T cell receptor beta chains below were found in one sample sequenced in a study of CD8 T cells in ankylosing spondylitis. These receptors have no known antigen. TCRdb processed the 5' RACE reads anew with MiXCR; each CDR3 protein has one entry. The sample carries roughly 700,000 distinct CDR3 sequences, around a fifth recorded once. Study-wide results and caveats: Apparently characteristic of ankylosing spondylitis blood was a TCR beta motif (eight highly homologous variants).

Sequenced sample: blood, either unsorted or a sorted T cell fraction (not recorded which). These receptors originate from a male donor with ankylosing spondylitis.

V usage is TRBV6-2 or TRBV6-3 and J usage is TRBJ2-3; 10 positions match TRBD2. The CDR3 spans 16 residues. Germline V gives CDR1 MNHEY, CDR2 SVGEGT. Germline trimming cut 6 bases from V and 6 bases from J; bases unmatched to any gene: 12. The CDR3 region is CASSHHLGTSVDTQYF. CDR3 nucleotides: TGTGCCAGCAGCCACCACCTCGGGACTAGCGTGGATACGCAGTATTTT.

The rearrangement joins TRBV10-3 to TRBJ1-1; D not resolved. The germline CDR1 and CDR2 sequences are ENHRY and SYGVKD. Between the trimmed V and J ends, which lost 2 bases and 4 bases, there was a span of 5 bases. The CDR3 spans 12 residues. The CDR3 is CAISERVTEAFF. The CDR3 DNA is TGTGCCATCAGTGAGCGAGTCACTGAAGCTTTCTTT.

The chain recombines TRBV5-1 with TRBJ2-2; TRBD2 matches 7 bases. CDR1 is SGHRS, CDR2 YFSETQ, per germline. The CDR3 covers 16 residues. J lost 4 bases, V lost 0 bases, and 6 bases had no gene match. The CDR3 loop is CASSLALGGATGELFF. The DNA of the CDR3 is TGCGCCAGCAGCTTGGCATTGGGAGGGGCCACCGGGGAGCTGTTTTTT.

This clonotype was recorded a few times. The chain combines TRBV15 with TRBJ2-2; D call uncertain. From germline, CDR1 is LNHNV and CDR2 YYDKDF (reference sequence). The V and J ends lost 1 base and 4 bases respectively, with 7 bases between them. The CDR3 is made up of 14 amino acids. CDR3 sequence: CATSRARSTGELFF. The CDR3 coding sequence is TGTGCCACCAGCAGAGCCAGATCCACCGGGGAGCTGTTTTTT.

This clonotype has just a few counts. The chain couples TRBV2 to TRBJ2-5, with 11 bases that match TRBD2. Germline V gene sequence: CDR1 SNHLY, CDR2 FYNNEI. Trimming removed 0 bases from V and 4 bases from J; junction bases left unmatched: 10. The CDR3 is 18 amino acids. CDR3 sequence (DNA): TGTGCCAGCAGTGAAGCGCGGCTAGCGGGGGGCCAACGAGAGACCCAGTACTTC. It is translated as CASSEARLAGGQRETQYF.

This chain links TRBV11-2 with TRBJ2-5; D not certain. Trimming cost V 8 bases and J 5 bases, with 15 bases left between them. The CDR3 has 13 residues. Germline V gives CDR1 SGHAT, CDR2 FQNNGV. CDR3 in amino acids: CASQRWIEETQYF. CDR3 coding DNA: TGTGCCAGCCAGAGGTGGATTGAGGAGACCCAGTACTTC. The variable domain in full, completed from reference TRBV11-2 and TRBJ2-5, reads EAGVAQSPRYKIIEKRQSVAFWCNPISGHATLYWYQQILGQGPKLLIQFQNNGVVDDSQLPKDRFSAERLKGVDSTLKIQPAKLEDSAVYLCASQRWIEETQYFGPGTRLLVL.

V gene TRBV20-1 combines with J gene TRBJ2-5; a weak D match, TRBD1 (6 bases). Germline CDR1 is DFQATT and CDR2 is SNEGSKA (reference sequence). This CDR3 is 14 amino acids long. Trimming took 3 bases from V and 2 from J, leaving 13 bases between them. CDR3 DNA: TGCAGTGCTAGTGTAGCAGGGGAGCAAGAGACCCAGTACTTC. It codes for CSASVAGEQETQYF.

The chain recombines TRBV9 with TRBJ2-3, with TRBD2 identical over 14 bases. CDR3 size: 19 residues. The germline gives CDR1 SGDLS, CDR2 YYNGEE. V shed 1 base, J shed 4 bases, and the junction held 11 bases outside the gene matches. This chain's CDR3 is CASSVRSGTSGRLADTQYF. Written as DNA, the CDR3 is TGTGCCAGCAGCGTACGTTCCGGGACTAGCGGGAGATTGGCAGATACGCAGTATTTT.

In this sample, this clonotype turned up once. The chain links TRBV4-1 to TRBJ1-6; possible D gene TRBD1, 5 bases. The V end lost 0 bases, the J end lost 10 bases, and 7 bases lay between the germline ends. This CDR3 has 13 amino acids. CDR1 is MGHRA, CDR2 YSYEKL, per germline. The CDR3 DNA sequence: TGCGCCAGCAGCCAAGAGGGGGTATCACCCCTCCACTTT. Amino acids: CASSQEGVSPLHF.

As for this clonotype: Mismatch with germline at one junction end may stem from a read error. The chain employs TRBV5-1 and TRBJ2-3, with TRBD2 as a possible D gene (6 bases). This CDR3 has 16 amino acids. The V gene's germline CDR1 is SGHRS and CDR2 YFSETQ. The CDR3 DNA sequence: TGCGCCAGCAGCTTATTGGGAGGCCGTGGCACAGATTCGCAGTATTTT. Translation gives CASSLLGGRGTDSQYF.

There are a few counts of this clonotype. V is TRBV4-2 and J is TRBJ2-2; the D is unclear. V lost 1 base and J 1 base, leaving 13 bases between the germline ends. This CDR3 has 17 residues. Germline CDR1 is LGHNA and CDR2 is YNFKEQ. Written as DNA, the CDR3 is TGTGCCAGCAGCCAAGTTCGTCCTCCTGGGAACACCGGGGAGCTGTTTTTT. This gives the protein CASSQVRPPGNTGELFF.

V and J are TRBV19 and TRBJ2-2; weak D call: TRBD1 (6 bases). Germline assignment: CDR1 LNHDA and CDR2 SQIVND (reference sequence). V was shortened by 4 bases and J by 1 base, with 7 bases between the two germline ends. The CDR3 contains 14 residues. The CDR3 region is CASSKGQNTGELFF. CDR3 bases: TGTGCCAGTAGTAAGGGACAGAACACCGGGGAGCTGTTTTTT. Full variable domain (rest looked up from reference TRBV19 and TRBJ2-2): DGGITQSPKYLFRKEGQNVTLSCEQNLNHDAMYWYRQDPGQGLRLIYYSQIVNDFQKGDIAEGYSVSREKKESFPLTVTSAQKNPTAFYLCASSKGQNTGELFFGEGSRLTVL.

This clonotype was seen more than once but under ten times. The chain uses TRBV5-1 and TRBJ2-5; the match to TRBD1 covers 8 bases. CDR1 and CDR2 (germline): SGHRS, YFSETQ. This CDR3 has 15 residues. The trim removed 0 bases at V and 5 bases at J, leaving 6 bases unmatched. CDR3 nucleotides: TGCGCCAGCAGCTTGGGGACAGGGATAGGGGAGACCCAGTACTTC. Its translation is CASSLGTGIGETQYF.

This chain connects TRBV9 to TRBJ1-5; D possibly corresponds to TRBD1 (5 bases). Between the trimmed V and J ends, which lost 2 bases and 7 bases, there was a span of 10 bases. CDR1 is SGDLS and CDR2 is YYNGEE in the germline V gene. The CDR3 is 13 residues long. CDR3 bases: TGTGCCAGCAGCGTGGAGGGGTTACAGCCCCAGCATTTT. Protein: CASSVEGLQPQHF.

The chain is built from TRBV20-1 and TRBJ2-3; the D is unclear. This CDR3 contains 10 residues. V lost 7 bases, J lost 6 bases, and 8 bases lay in between. Germline V gene sequence: CDR1 DFQATT, CDR2 SNEGSKA (reference sequence). Here the CDR3 DNA reads TGCAGTGGTGGGTCCGATACGCAGTATTTT. Translation gives CSGGSDTQYF.

This clonotype was seen more than once but under ten times. V gene TRBV6-2 or TRBV6-3 combines with J gene TRBJ1-4; D call uncertain. This CDR3 contains 14 residues. Germline CDR1 and CDR2: MNHEY and SVGEGT. Trimming removed 7 bases from V and 4 bases from J, with 13 bases in between. This CDR3 is CASNPDGINEKLFF. The CDR3 region has the DNA TGTGCCAGCAACCCTGACGGGATTAATGAAAAACTGTTTTTT.

The rearrangement links TRBV11-2 to TRBJ2-5, with no clear D. CDR3 size: 16 residues. Trimming took 5 bases from V and 0 from J, leaving 16 bases between them. Germline CDR1 SGHAT, CDR2 FQNNGV. The CDR3 protein is CASSGIWQADQETQYF. The DNA of the CDR3 is TGTGCCAGCAGCGGAATCTGGCAGGCTGACCAAGAGACCCAGTACTTC.

The J gene is TRBJ1-2, the V gene TRBV6-1; D gene unclear. Germline CDR1 reads MNHNS; CDR2 reads SASEGT. The CDR3 has 16 amino acids. V lost 7 bases, J lost 0 bases, and 18 bases lay in between. The CDR3 sequence: CASTLSPDGTNYGYTF. In nucleotides, the CDR3 is TGTGCCAGCACCCTATCGCCCGACGGTACTAACTATGGCTACACCTTC.

This clonotype was detected a few times. The J gene is TRBJ2-2, the V gene TRBV12-3 or TRBV12-4, with 12 bases aligning to TRBD2. CDR3 size: 21 residues. Trimming took 3 bases from V and 3 from J; bases not matched to a gene: 17. CDR3 amino acids: CASSFPHLGTSGGTHTGELFF. As DNA, the CDR3 is TGTGCCAGCAGTTTCCCCCACCTAGGCACTAGCGGGGGGACCCACACCGGGGAGCTGTTTTTT.

This clonotype showed up just once. One junction end disagrees with the germline gene, perhaps due to a read error. The chain combines TRBV20-1 with TRBJ2-5; D is possibly TRBD1 (6 bases). This CDR3 spans 16 amino acids. The germline V gene encodes CDR1 DFQATT and CDR2 SNEGSKA (reference sequence). CDR3 DNA sequence: TGCTGTGCTAGGGGCCTGGGGGCCGGGGTACAAGAGACCCAGTACTTC. Translation gives CCARGLGAGVQETQYF.

The CDR3 DNA is TGCGCCAGCAGCCCAGGGGATGGGATTGTAAACACTGAAGCTTTCTTT. The encoded protein is CASSPGDGIVNTEAFF. J is TRBJ1-1 and V is TRBV5-1, with TRBD1 as a possible D gene (6 bases). CDR1 and CDR2 (germline): SGHRS, YFSETQ. Trimming took 4 bases from V and 2 from J, leaving 18 bases between them. The CDR3 covers 16 residues.

This clonotype appeared a few times. The rearrangement joins TRBV4-1 to TRBJ2-4; the D gene is possibly TRBD2 (5 bases). From germline, CDR1 is MGHRA and CDR2 YSYEKL. V lost 3 bases and J lost 0, with 9 bases in between. CDR3 size: 15 residues. CDR3 region: CASSQPEEAKNIQYF. CDR3 in DNA: TGCGCCAGCAGCCAGCCGGAGGAAGCCAAAAACATTCAGTACTTC.

The chain uses TRBV2 and TRBJ2-1; TRBD2 matches at 8 bases. The V gene end was trimmed by 2 bases and the J gene end by 4 bases; junction bases not matched to a gene: 7. Per the germline V gene, CDR1 is SNHLY and CDR2 is FYNNEI. The CDR3 length is 16 residues. In DNA form, the CDR3 reads TGTGCCAGCAGTGAAATCGAGCGGGGGAGATACAATGAGCAGTTCTTC. Protein sequence: CASSEIERGRYNEQFF.

This clonotype was counted at least ten times. The chain uses TRBV20-1 and TRBJ2-5; D is uncertain. CDR1 is DFQATT and CDR2 is SNEGSKA in the germline V gene (reference sequence). CDR3 length: 11 amino acids. V dropped 1 base and J dropped 2 bases, with 2 bases sitting between them. DNA of the CDR3: TGCAGTGCTAGAGGGCAAGAGACCCAGTACTTC. Its translation: CSARGQETQYF.

This clonotype has only a few counts. The V and J genes are TRBV4-3 and TRBJ2-7, with 13 bases matching TRBD2. V lost 0 bases to trimming and J lost 4 bases; unmatched junction nucleotides: 12. Germline V lookup: CDR1 LGHNA, CDR2 YSLEER. The CDR3 is 19 amino acids. The CDR3 loop reads CASSQDTLIGLAGAYEQYF. The CDR3 DNA sequence: TGCGCCAGCAGCCAAGATACCCTAATCGGACTAGCGGGAGCTTACGAGCAGTACTTC.

A few counts support this clonotype. The chain is built from TRBV4-1 and TRBJ2-7; D not certain. Germline CDR1 and CDR2: MGHRA and YSYEKL. The CDR3 has 16 amino acids. Trimming left V 0 bases short and J 3 bases short, with 15 bases between. In nucleotides, the CDR3 is TGCGCCAGCAGCCAAGAGACCGGAGTTCCTTACTACGAGCAGTACTTC. Residues: CASSQETGVPYYEQYF.

In this sample, this clonotype turned up a few times. This chain connects TRBV24-1 to TRBJ2-3; maybe TRBD1 (6 bases). The CDR3 has 15 amino acids. Germline values: CDR1 KGHDR, CDR2 SFDVKD. V was trimmed by 5 bases and J by 1 base, leaving 12 bases between them. CDR3 sequence reads: CATSGGRGGTDTQYF. The CDR3 region has the DNA TGTGCCACCAGTGGAGGCAGGGGAGGCACAGATACGCAGTATTTT.